Below are 9 T cell receptor beta chains sequenced from a single sample in a study of shared clonotypes between healthy human individuals. Sequencing was performed with immunoSEQ multiplex PCR; in TCRdb, only in-frame clones are kept and a portion is missing. This table holds about 2 million clones, over 85% found once. The source material was naive CD4+ T cells sorted from blood. The subset here: CD45RA+ positively selected. These receptors came from a man between 18 and 35 years old in good health.

The V call is TRBV30, the J call TRBJ2-5; 10 nucleotides match TRBD2. Looked up from germline, CDR1 is GTSNPN and CDR2 is SVGIG (reference sequence). The CDR3 length is 16 residues. V was clipped by 3 bases and J by 5 bases; unmatched bases: 12. The CDR3: CAWRPGLAGAWETQYF. The CDR3, as DNA: TGTGCCTGGAGGCCCGGCCTAGCGGGAGCCTGGGAGACCCAGTACTTC. Supplemented by reference TRBV30 and TRBJ2-5, the full variable domain reads SQTIHQWPATLVQPVGSPLSLECTVEGTSNPNLYWYRQAAGRGLQLLFYSVGIGQISSEVPQNLSASRPQDRQFILSSKKLLLSDSGFYLCAWRPGLAGAWETQYFGPGTRLLVL.

As for this clone: The same CDR3 is also encoded by other DNA sequences in this sample. V usage is TRBV5-1 and J usage is TRBJ1-2; D possibly corresponds to TRBD1 (5 bases). CDR1 SGHRS and CDR2 YFSETQ come from the germline V gene. The CDR3 is 12 amino acids. Deletions cut 0 bases from V and 7 bases from J, with 7 bases between. This CDR3 reads CASSLEGAGYTF. In nucleotides, the CDR3 is TGCGCCAGCAGCTTGGAAGGGGCTGGCTACACCTTC.

The rearrangement joins TRBV7-9 to TRBJ2-7; 7 bases are shared with TRBD1. The CDR3 is 14 amino acids. Trimming at V came to 5 bases and at J to 3 bases, leaving 7 bases not matched to a gene. Germline lookup yields CDR1 SEHNR and CDR2 FQNEAQ (reference sequence). The CDR3 is CASSLRGDSYEQYF. The CDR3 DNA is TGTGCCAGCAGCCTTAGAGGGGACAGCTACGAGCAGTACTTC. The full variable domain, in which reference TRBV7-9 and TRBJ2-7 provide the parts outside the CDR3, is DTGVSQNPRHKITKRGQNVTFRCDPISEHNRLYWYRQTLGQGPEFLTYFQNEAQLEKSRLLSDRFSAERPKGSFSTLEIQRTEQGDSAMYLCASSLRGDSYEQYFGPGTRLTVT.

The J gene is TRBJ1-6, the V gene TRBV30; TRBD1 aligns across 8 bases. J gave up 9 bases and V 4 bases, and 5 bases lay outside the gene matches. This CDR3 has 13 residues. CDR1 and CDR2 from the germline V gene are GTSNPN and SVGIG (reference sequence). The CDR3 nucleotides are TGTGCCTGGACGGGACAGGCCAGTTCACCCCTCCACTTT. Translating gives CAWTGQASSPLHF.

This chain uses TRBV11-2 with TRBJ2-5; 11 bases are shared with TRBD2. Per germline, CDR1 SGHAT and CDR2 FQNNGV. The CDR3 spans 15 residues. With V trimmed by 6 bases and J by 5 bases, 8 bases remained unmatched. CDR3 nucleotide sequence: TGTGCCAGCAGTTTTAGCGGGGGGGATTTCGAGACCCAGTACTTC. This encodes CASSFSGGDFETQYF.

The J gene is TRBJ1-1, the V gene TRBV5-1, with D possibly TRBD1 on 5 matching bases. The V end was cut by 4 bases, the J end by 0 bases, with 13 bases between. The germline CDR1 and CDR2 sequences are SGHRS and YFSETQ. The CDR3 extends over 15 amino acids. CDR3 in DNA: TGCGCCAGCAGCCCCACCGGGACCGTGAACACTGAAGCTTTCTTT. Translating it yields CASSPTGTVNTEAFF.

This chain joins TRBV5-1 and TRBJ1-4; 11 bases agree with TRBD1. The germline gives CDR1 SGHRS, CDR2 YFSETQ. Trimming took 4 bases from V and 2 from J; bases not matched to a gene: 10. This CDR3 is 18 amino acids long. The CDR3 here is CASSPDRGQILTNEKLFF. The CDR3 nucleotides are TGCGCCAGCAGCCCGGACAGGGGGCAGATATTGACTAATGAAAAACTGTTTTTT.

The chain carries TRBV18 and TRBJ2-4, with TRBD1 matching over 7 bases. Trimming took 6 bases from V and 6 from J; bases not matched to a gene: 8. Germline V gives CDR1 KGHSH, CDR2 LQKENI. The CDR3 has 14 amino acids. For the CDR3, the DNA is TGTGCCAGCTCTCTCGAGGACAGGTCAAACATTCAGTACTTC. Translating gives CASSLEDRSNIQYF.

The chain uses TRBV18 and TRBJ1-6; TRBD1 matches 7 bases. The CDR3 is 16 amino acids. The ends lost 0 bases at V and 9 bases at J; junction bases unmatched: 8. CDR1 and CDR2 from the germline V gene are KGHSH and LQKENI. The CDR3 region has the DNA TGTGCCAGCTCACCACCGCCAGGGGGTTTGAGTTCACCCCTCCACTTT. It translates to CASSPPPGGLSSPLHF.